This T cell receptor beta chain was identified in a study of T cells in Graves' hyperthyroidism and ophthalmopathy. This CDR3 region has 16 residues. Per germline, CDR1 MDHEN and CDR2 SYDVKM. The junction had 13 bases not matched to a gene; V was cut back by 5 bases and J by 3 bases. This clonotype was picked up many times. Amplified regions were TCR beta CDR3 sequences from RNA transcripts. During a first-round RT-PCR of the TCR CDR3, the HTBI primer set was used. TCRdb re-analysed the multiplex PCR reads in MiXCR, keeping a single row per CDR3 protein. The sample has a few hundred thousand distinct CDR3 sequences, around 18% seen once; the top ten hold 40% to 45%.

This sequence was found in a man between 18 and 29 years old with Graves' ophthalmopathy. Sequenced: blood. The chain joins TRBV28 to TRBJ2-7, with 7 bases fitting TRBD2. The CDR3 region is CASSSTSGLVYYEQYF. In DNA, the CDR3 is TGTGCCAGCAGTAGTACATCCGGACTAGTTTACTACGAGCAGTACTTC.